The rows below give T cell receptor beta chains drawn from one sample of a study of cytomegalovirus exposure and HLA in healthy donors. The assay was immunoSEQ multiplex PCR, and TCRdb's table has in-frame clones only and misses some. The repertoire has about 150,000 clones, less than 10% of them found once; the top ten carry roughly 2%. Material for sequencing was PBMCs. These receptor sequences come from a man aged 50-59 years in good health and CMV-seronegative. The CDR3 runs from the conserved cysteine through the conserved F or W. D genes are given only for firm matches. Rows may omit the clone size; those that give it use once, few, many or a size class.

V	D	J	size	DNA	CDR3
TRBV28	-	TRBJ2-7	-	TGTGCCAGCATCAGCGGTGGCATCTACGAGCAGTACTTC	CASISGGIYEQYF
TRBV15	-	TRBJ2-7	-	TGTGCCACCAGCACCTTACAGGGTTACGAGCAGTACTTC	CATSTLQGYEQYF
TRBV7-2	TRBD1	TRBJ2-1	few	TGTGCCAGCAGCGCCGGGACAGGGAGTTTGAATGAGCAGTTCTTC	CASSAGTGSLNEQFF
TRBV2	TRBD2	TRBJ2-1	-	TGTGCCAGCAGTCCAACTAGCGGGAGTGCCAATGAGCAGTTCTTC	CASSPTSGSANEQFF
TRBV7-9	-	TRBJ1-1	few	TGTGCCAGCAGCTTAAACAGGGCATGGGAAGCTTTCTTT	CASSLNRAWEAFF
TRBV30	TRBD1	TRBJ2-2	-	TGTGCCTGGGACAGGGTCGGGGAGCTGTTTTTT	CAWDRVGELFF
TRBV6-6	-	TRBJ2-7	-	TGTGCCAGCAGTCCCGCGGGCCTCTCCTACGAGCAGTACTTC	CASSPAGLSYEQYF
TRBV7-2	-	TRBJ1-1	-	TGTGCCGGCACCCCGGGTCGCAGTAACACTGAAGCTTTCTTT	CAGTPGRSNTEAFF
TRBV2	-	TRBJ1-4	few	TGTGCCAGCAGTGAAAAAAGAACCGGGGGAAAACTGTTTTTT	CASSEKRTGGKLFF
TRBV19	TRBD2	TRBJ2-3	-	TGTGCCAGTAGTCCCTCGGGACTAGCGGGAGGGCCAACAGATACGCAGTATTTT	CASSPSGLAGGPTDTQYF
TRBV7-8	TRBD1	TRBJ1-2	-	TGTGCCAGCAGCCCACTACGACAGGGTGGCTATGGCTACACCTTC	CASSPLRQGGYGYTF
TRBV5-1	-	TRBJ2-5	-	TGCGCCAGCAGTTGGACAGTTGAAGAGACCCAGTACTTC	CASSWTVEETQYF
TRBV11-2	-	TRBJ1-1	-	TGTGCCAGCAGCTCTCACAGGTTAGCGAACACTGAAGCTTTCTTT	CASSSHRLANTEAFF
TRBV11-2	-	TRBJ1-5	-	TGTGCCAGCAGCTTAGGGGGAGGGCCCCAGCATTTT	CASSLGGGPQHF
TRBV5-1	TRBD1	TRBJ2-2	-	TGCGCCAGCAGCTGGGAGGGGACAGGGGACACCGGGGAGCTGTTTTTT	CASSWEGTGDTGELFF
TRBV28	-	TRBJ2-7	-	TGTGCCAGCCGTACGGGACTCCCCAGCTACGAGCAGTACTTC	CASRTGLPSYEQYF
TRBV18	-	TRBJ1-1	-	TGTGCCAGCTCACCAGCGGACACTGAAGCTTTCTTT	CASSPADTEAFF
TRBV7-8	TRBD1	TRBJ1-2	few	TGTGCCAGCAGCTCCCAGGGACAGGGGCACCAGGACTATGGCTACACCTTC	CASSSQGQGHQDYGYTF
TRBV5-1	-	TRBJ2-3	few	TGCGCCAGCAGCCCCCGGAATAGCGGAAGACGGAGATTCGCAGATACGCAGTATTTT	CASSPRNSGRRRFADTQYF
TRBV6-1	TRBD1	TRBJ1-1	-	TGTGCCAGCAGCCCCACAGGGGGCTGGGGAGCTTTCTTT	CASSPTGGWGAFF
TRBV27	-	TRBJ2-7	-	TGTGCCAGCAGTTTATCGGGGGGATTCGACGAGCAGTACTTC	CASSLSGGFDEQYF
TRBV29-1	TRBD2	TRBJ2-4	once	TGCAGCGTTGTAGGCCCCCGAGGTAGCGGGAACAAAAACATTCAGTACTTC	CSVVGPRGSGNKNIQYF
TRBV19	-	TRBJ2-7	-	TGTGCCAGTAGTATAGCCCCGGGGACATCACAATCCTACGAGCAGTACTTC	CASSIAPGTSQSYEQYF
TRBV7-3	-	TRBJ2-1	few	TGTGCCAGCAGCTTAAGTGGGAGCTCCTACAATGAGCAGTTCTTC	CASSLSGSSYNEQFF
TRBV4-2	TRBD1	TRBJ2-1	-	TGTGCCAGCAGCCAAGTGGGACAGCCGAGGGGCGATGAGCAGTTCTTC	CASSQVGQPRGDEQFF
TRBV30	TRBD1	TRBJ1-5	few	TGTGCCTGGAGTCCCAACAGGGGGCTTCAGCCCCAGCATTTT	CAWSPNRGLQPQHF
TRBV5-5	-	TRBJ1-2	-	TGTGCCAGCAGCCGCGATCCGACAGCAAACTATGGCTACACCTTC	CASSRDPTANYGYTF
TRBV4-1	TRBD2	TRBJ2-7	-	TGCGCCAGCAGCCAAGCGGAGTTAGCGGGGCCCTACGAGCAGTACTTC	CASSQAELAGPYEQYF
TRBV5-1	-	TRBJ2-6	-	TGCGCCAGCAGCTTGGACAGGGATCGTTTCGGGGCCAACGTCCTGACTTTC	CASSLDRDRFGANVLTF
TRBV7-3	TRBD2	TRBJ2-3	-	TGTGCCAGCAGCTTAACGCCCCTAGCGGGGGGGGTTGATACGCAGTATTTT	CASSLTPLAGGVDTQYF
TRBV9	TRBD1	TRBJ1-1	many	TGTGCCAGCAGCGCCCAGCCCGGACAGGTAGAGAACACTGAAGCTTTCTTT	CASSAQPGQVENTEAFF
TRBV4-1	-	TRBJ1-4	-	TGCGCCAGCAGCCAGAGGAAAGGGTCGGGGGAAAAACTGTTTTTT	CASSQRKGSGEKLFF
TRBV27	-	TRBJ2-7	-	TGTGCCAGCAGCTTCAGGGGAGCCTACGAGCAGTACTTC	CASSFRGAYEQYF
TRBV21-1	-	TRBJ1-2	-	TGTGCCAGCAGCAAAGGAAGAAAACAGAATAACTATGGCTACACCTTC	CASSKGRKQNNYGYTF
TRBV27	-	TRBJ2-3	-	TGTGCCAGCTACTCTCTAGCGCGTAGCACAGATACGCAGTATTTT	CASYSLARSTDTQYF
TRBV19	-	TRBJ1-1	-	TGTGCCAGTAGTATAGTAGGGGACACTGAAGCTTTCTTT	CASSIVGDTEAFF
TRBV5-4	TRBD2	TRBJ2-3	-	TGTGCCAGCAGCTCACCCTTGGGTGGAGCGGGAGGTCGGAATACGCAGTATTTT	CASSSPLGGAGGRNTQYF
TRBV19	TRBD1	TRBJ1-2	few	TGTGCCAGTAGTCCGCCGGGACAGGGGTTCTATGGCTACACCTTC	CASSPPGQGFYGYTF
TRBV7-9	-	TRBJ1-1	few	TGTGCCAGCACCAAAGGGGTGGACACTGAAGCTTTCTTT	CASTKGVDTEAFF
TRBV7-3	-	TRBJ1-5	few	TGTGCCAGCAGCTTCAACCGGGAAAATTATAGCAATCAGCCCCAGCATTTT	CASSFNRENYSNQPQHF
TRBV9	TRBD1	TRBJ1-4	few	TGTGCCAGCAGCGTAGGAGGGGGCGCAGCTAATGAAAAACTGTTTTTT	CASSVGGGAANEKLFF
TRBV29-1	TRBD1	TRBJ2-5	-	TGCAGCGTTGAAGAGACAGGGGGAGAGACCCAGTACTTC	CSVEETGGETQYF
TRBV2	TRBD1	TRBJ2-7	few	TGTGCCAGCAGTGAAACACGACAGGGGTCCTACGAGCAGTACTTC	CASSETRQGSYEQYF
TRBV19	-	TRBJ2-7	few	TGTGCCAGTAGTGGGGGACTTCAACGTCTCGGCTACGAGCAGTACTTC	CASSGGLQRLGYEQYF
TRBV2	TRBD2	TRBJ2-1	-	TGTGCCAGCAGTGGGATTAGCGGGAGGGCCCTTGAGCAGTTCTTC	CASSGISGRALEQFF